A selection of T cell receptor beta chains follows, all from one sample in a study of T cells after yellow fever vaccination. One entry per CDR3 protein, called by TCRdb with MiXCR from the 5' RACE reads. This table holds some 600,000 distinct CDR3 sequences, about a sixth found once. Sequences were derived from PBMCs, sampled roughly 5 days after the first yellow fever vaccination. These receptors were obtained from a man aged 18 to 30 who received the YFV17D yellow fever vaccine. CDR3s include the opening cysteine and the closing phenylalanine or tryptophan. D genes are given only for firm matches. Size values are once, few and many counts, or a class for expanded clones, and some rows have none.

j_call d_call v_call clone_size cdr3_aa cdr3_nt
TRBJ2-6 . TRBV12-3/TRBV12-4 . CAISLRGLLVSGANVLTF TGTGCCATCAGTTTACGAGGCCTCCTCGTCTCTGGGGCCAACGTCCTGACTTTC
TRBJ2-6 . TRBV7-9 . CASILNRAGANVLTF TGTGCCAGCATCTTAAACAGGGCTGGGGCCAACGTCCTGACTTTC
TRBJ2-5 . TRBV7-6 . CASSSWTVESSAETQYF TGTGCCAGCAGCTCCTGGACAGTCGAGAGTTCTGCGGAGACCCAGTACTTC
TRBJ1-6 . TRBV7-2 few CASSLGPSGRAVALHF TGTGCCAGCAGCTTAGGCCCGAGCGGACGCGCGGTGGCCCTCCACTTT
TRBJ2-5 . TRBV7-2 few CASSFGFQETQYF TGTGCCAGCAGCTTCGGGTTCCAAGAGACCCAGTACTTC
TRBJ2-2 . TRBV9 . CASTKTEPTGELFF TGTGCCAGCACCAAGACAGAGCCGACCGGGGAGCTGTTTTTT
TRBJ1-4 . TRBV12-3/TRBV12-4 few CASSVLGGADEKLFF TGTGCCAGCAGTGTCCTCGGGGGGGCGGATGAAAAACTGTTTTTT
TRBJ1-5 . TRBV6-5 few CASSYRSTSNQPQHF TGTGCCAGCAGTTACCGGTCAACTAGCAATCAGCCCCAGCATTTT
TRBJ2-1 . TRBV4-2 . CASSQVIVDEQFF TGTGCCAGCAGCCAAGTAATCGTCGATGAGCAGTTCTTC
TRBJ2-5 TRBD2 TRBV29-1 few CSVVAAGGTETQYF TGCAGCGTTGTCGCGGCGGGGGGGACGGAGACCCAGTACTTC
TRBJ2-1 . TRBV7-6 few CASSGPRGTGDYNEQFF TGTGCCAGCAGCGGCCCCCGGGGAACGGGGGATTACAATGAGCAGTTCTTC
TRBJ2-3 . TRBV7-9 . CASGDTQYF TGTGCCAGCGGAGATACGCAGTATTTT
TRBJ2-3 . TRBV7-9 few CASSFTGSQSSTDTQYF TGTGCCAGCAGCTTTACAGGGTCCCAGAGTAGCACAGATACGCAGTATTTT
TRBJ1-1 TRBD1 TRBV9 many CASSLTGVRTEAFF TGTGCCAGCAGCCTTACAGGGGTTCGCACTGAAGCTTTCTTT
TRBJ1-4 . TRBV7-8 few CASSSRGSGKLFF TGTGCCAGCAGCTCCAGGGGATCTGGAAAACTGTTTTTT
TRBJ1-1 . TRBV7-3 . CASSLTLLNTEAFF TGTGCCAGCAGCTTAACTTTACTGAACACTGAAGCTTTCTTT
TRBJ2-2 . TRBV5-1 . CASSLAARSNTGELFF TGCGCCAGCAGCTTGGCGGCCAGGAGTAACACCGGGGAGCTGTTTTTT
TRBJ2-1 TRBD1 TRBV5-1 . CASSLATDRGNEQFF TGCGCCAGCAGCTTGGCCACGGACAGGGGAAATGAGCAGTTCTTC
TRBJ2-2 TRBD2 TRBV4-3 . CASSRGVGLLRLAGELFF TGCGCCAGCAGCCGGGGGGTGGGACTACTGCGCTTGGCCGGGGAGCTGTTTTTT
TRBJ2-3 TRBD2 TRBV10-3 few CAISESKLGLAADTQYF TGTGCCATCAGTGAGTCGAAATTGGGACTAGCAGCAGATACGCAGTATTTT
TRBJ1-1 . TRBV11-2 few CASSLGPSTEAFF TGTGCCAGCAGCCTCGGCCCGAGCACTGAAGCTTTCTTT
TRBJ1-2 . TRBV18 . CASSPPGEGNYGYTF TGTGCCAGCTCACCACCGGGGGAAGGGAACTATGGCTACACCTTC
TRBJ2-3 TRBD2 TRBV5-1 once CASSLTLGLAGGDTQYF TGCGCCAGCAGCTTGACATTGGGACTAGCGGGGGGAGATACGCAGTATTTT
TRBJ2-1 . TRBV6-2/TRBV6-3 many CASSYWTDEQFF TGTGCCAGCAGTTACTGGACAGACGAGCAGTTCTTC
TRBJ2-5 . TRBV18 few CASSPTQTGLQTQYF TGTGCCAGCTCACCGACGCAAACAGGGTTGCAGACCCAGTACTTC
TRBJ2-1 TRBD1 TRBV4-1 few CASSQYTGGLQDYNEQFF TGCGCCAGCAGCCAATACACAGGGGGTTTGCAAGACTACAATGAGCAGTTCTTC
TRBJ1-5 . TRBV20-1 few CSARDPRTANQPQHF TGCAGTGCTAGAGATCCTAGGACTGCAAATCAGCCCCAGCATTTT
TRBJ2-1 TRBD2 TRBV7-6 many CASSPGVAGGRGYNEQFF TGTGCCAGCAGCCCCGGAGTAGCGGGGGGGCGAGGCTACAATGAGCAGTTCTTC
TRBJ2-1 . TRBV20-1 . CSARAAREYVF TGCAGTGCTAGAGCGGCCAGGGAGTACGTCTTC
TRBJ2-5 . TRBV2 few CASSDWSSRETQYF TGTGCCAGCAGTGATTGGAGTAGCCGGGAGACCCAGTACTTC
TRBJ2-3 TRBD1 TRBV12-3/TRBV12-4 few CASSPNNRDRVSADTQYF TGTGCCAGCAGTCCGAATAACCGGGACAGGGTATCAGCAGATACGCAGTATTTT
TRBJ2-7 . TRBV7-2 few CASSLGYLSSYEQYF TGTGCCAGCAGCTTAGGTTACCTGAGCTCCTACGAGCAGTACTTC
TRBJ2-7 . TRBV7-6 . CASSTTGSEQYF TGTGCCAGCAGCACCACAGGGAGCGAGCAGTACTTC
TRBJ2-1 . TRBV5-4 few CASSLLPDNEQFF TGTGCCAGCAGCTTGTTGCCGGACAATGAGCAGTTCTTC
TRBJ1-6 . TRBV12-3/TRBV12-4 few CASSSSLTYNSPLHF TGTGCCAGCAGTAGCTCGCTGACTTATAATTCACCCCTCCACTTT
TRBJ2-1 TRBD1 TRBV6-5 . CASSYSTGGNEQCF TGTGCCAGCAGTTACTCAACAGGGGGGAATGAGCAGTGCTTC
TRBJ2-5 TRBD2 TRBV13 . CASSSISGGDQETQYF TGTGCCAGCAGCTCGATTAGCGGGGGGGATCAAGAGACCCAGTACTTC
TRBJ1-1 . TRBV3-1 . CASSPAWIMNTEAFF TGTGCCAGCAGCCCTGCCTGGATAATGAACACTGAAGCTTTCTTT
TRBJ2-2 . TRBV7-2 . CASSLILGGTGELFF TGTGCCAGCAGCTTAATCTTGGGTGGTACCGGGGAGCTGTTTTTT
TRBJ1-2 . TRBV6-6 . CASSPGDMFSYTF TGTGCCAGCAGTCCCGGGGACATGTTTAGCTACACCTTC
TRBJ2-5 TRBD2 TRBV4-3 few CASSQGDSGGKTQYF TGCGCCAGCAGCCAAGGCGATAGCGGGGGAAAGACCCAGTACTTC
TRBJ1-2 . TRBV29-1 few CSVVRGYGYTF TGCAGCGTTGTTCGGGGCTATGGCTACACCTTC
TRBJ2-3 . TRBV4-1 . CASSQVGGETDTQYF TGCGCCAGCAGCCAAGTGGGGGGCGAGACAGATACGCAGTATTTT
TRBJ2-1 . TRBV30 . CAWSLNNNEQFF TGTGCCTGGAGTCTCAATAACAATGAGCAGTTCTTC
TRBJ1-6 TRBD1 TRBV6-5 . CASSYTTGFHSPLHF TGTGCCAGCAGTTACACGACAGGGTTTCATTCACCCCTCCACTTT
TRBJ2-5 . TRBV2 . CARQVKVQETQYF TGTGCCAGGCAGGTGAAGGTTCAAGAGACCCAGTACTTC
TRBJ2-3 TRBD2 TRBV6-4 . CASSESSGGQLDTQYF TGTGCCAGCAGTGAGTCTAGCGGGGGCCAACTTGATACGCAGTATTTT
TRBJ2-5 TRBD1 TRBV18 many CASSPGQDLETQYF TGTGCCAGCTCACCGGGACAGGATTTGGAGACCCAGTACTTC
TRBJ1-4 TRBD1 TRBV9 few CASSGQGAGEKLFF TGTGCCAGCAGCGGACAGGGGGCCGGTGAAAAACTGTTTTTT
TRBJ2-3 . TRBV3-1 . CASSPGQGDTQYF TGTGCCAGCAGCCCAGGACAAGGAGATACGCAGTATTTT
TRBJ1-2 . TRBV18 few CASGSTGGYTF TGTGCCAGCGGCTCCACTGGGGGCTACACCTTC
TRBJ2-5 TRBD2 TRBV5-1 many CASSLEAGTRETQYF TGCGCCAGCAGCTTGGAAGCGGGGACTCGAGAGACCCAGTACTTC
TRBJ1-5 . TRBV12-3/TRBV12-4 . CASSPGGGGWNQPQHF TGTGCCAGCAGTCCCGGCGGGGGGGGCTGGAATCAGCCCCAGCATTTT
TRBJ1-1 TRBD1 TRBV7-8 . CASSHLLGQGAASTEAFF TGTGCCAGCAGCCACCTTCTCGGACAGGGGGCGGCGAGCACTGAAGCTTTCTTT
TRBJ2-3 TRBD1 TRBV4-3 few CASSQTGTGVPDTQYF TGCGCCAGCAGCCAAACCGGGACAGGGGTCCCAGATACGCAGTATTTT
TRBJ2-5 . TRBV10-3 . CAISFADLKAPQETQYF TGTGCCATCAGTTTCGCCGACCTCAAAGCCCCCCAAGAGACCCAGTACTTC
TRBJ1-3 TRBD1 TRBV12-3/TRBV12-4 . CATKQGPSGNTIYF TGTGCCACTAAACAGGGGCCTTCTGGAAACACCATATATTTT
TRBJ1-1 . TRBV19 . CASTPQVNTEAFF TGTGCCAGTACACCCCAGGTGAACACTGAAGCTTTCTTT
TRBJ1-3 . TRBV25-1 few CASSDRLTGNTIYF TGTGCCAGCAGTGACAGGTTGACTGGAAACACCATATATTTT